Listed here is a single T cell receptor beta chain. At one boundary the junction diverges from the germline segment, which might be a read error. This sample was taken from a study of cytomegalovirus exposure and HLA in healthy donors. The PCR ran on 60 Vbeta and 13 Jbeta primers. Libraries were prepared by immunoSEQ multiplex PCR; TCRdb keeps only in-frame clonotypes and omits some of them. This table has around 220,000 clones, 70% to 80% appearing once. The CDR3 is made up of 12 amino acids. The germline CDR1 and CDR2 sequences are SNHLY and FYNNEI. The sequenced material came from PBMCs. The clonotype originates from a girl aged 2-10 years in good health and CMV-seronegative. The V and J genes are TRBV2 and TRBJ2-3; 13 bases are a match to TRBD2. Here the CDR3 DNA reads TGTGCCAGCAGTGTGACTAGCGGGGGGTCGCATTTT. Its translation: CASSVTSGGSHF.